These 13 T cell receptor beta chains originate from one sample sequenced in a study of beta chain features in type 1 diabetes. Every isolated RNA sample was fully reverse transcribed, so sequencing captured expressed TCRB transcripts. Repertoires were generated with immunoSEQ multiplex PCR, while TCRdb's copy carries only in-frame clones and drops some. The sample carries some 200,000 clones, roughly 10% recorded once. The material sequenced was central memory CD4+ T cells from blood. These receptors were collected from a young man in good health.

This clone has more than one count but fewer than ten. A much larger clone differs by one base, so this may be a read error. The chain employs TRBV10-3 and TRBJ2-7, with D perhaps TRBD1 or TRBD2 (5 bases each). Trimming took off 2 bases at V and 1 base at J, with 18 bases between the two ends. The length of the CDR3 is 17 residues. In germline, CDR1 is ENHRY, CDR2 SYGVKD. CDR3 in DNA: TGTGCCATCAGTGAGGCCCACTTACGGGGCTCTTCCTACGAGCAGTACTTC. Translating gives CAISEAHLRGSSYEQYF.

The CDR3 protein is CAWRRAADTQYF. In DNA form, the CDR3 reads TGTGCCTGGAGGAGGGCGGCAGATACGCAGTATTTT. V gene TRBV30 combines with J gene TRBJ2-3; D might be TRBD2 (5 bases). Trimming took off 3 bases at V and 4 bases at J, with 8 bases between the two ends. In germline, CDR1 is GTSNPN, CDR2 SVGIG (reference sequence). The CDR3 has 12 residues.

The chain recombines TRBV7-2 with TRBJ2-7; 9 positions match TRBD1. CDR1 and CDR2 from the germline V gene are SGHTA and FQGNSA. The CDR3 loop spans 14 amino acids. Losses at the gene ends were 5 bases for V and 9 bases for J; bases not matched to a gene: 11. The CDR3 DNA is TGTGCCAGCAGCCCCCGGACAGGGGCCCAACGGCAGTACTTC. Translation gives CASSPRTGAQRQYF.

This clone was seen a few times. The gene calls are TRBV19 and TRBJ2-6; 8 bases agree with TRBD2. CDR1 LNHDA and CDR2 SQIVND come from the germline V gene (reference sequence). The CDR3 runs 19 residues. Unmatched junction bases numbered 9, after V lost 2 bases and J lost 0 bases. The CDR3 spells CASSISTSDFLSGANVLTF. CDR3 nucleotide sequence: TGTGCCAGTAGTATATCGACTAGCGATTTCCTCTCTGGGGCCAACGTCCTGACTTTC.

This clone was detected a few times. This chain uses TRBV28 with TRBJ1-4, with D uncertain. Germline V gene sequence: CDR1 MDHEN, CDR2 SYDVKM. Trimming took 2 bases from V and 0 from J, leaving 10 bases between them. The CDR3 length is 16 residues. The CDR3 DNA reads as TGTGCCAGCAGTTTAAGAGGGTTCACAACTAATGAAAAACTGTTTTTT. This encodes CASSLRGFTTNEKLFF.

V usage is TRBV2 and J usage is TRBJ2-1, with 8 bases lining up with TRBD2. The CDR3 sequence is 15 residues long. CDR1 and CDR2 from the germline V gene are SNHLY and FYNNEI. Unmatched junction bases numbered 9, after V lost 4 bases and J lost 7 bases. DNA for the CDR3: TGTGCCAGCAGTGTGCGAGCGGGAGTGGGGAATGAGCAGTTCTTC. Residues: CASSVRAGVGNEQFF.

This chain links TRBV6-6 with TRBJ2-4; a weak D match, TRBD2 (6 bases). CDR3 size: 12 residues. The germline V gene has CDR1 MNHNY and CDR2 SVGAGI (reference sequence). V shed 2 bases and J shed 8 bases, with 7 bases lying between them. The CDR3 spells CASSYPGDIQYF. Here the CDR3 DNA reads TGTGCCAGCAGTTACCCGGGAGACATTCAGTACTTC.

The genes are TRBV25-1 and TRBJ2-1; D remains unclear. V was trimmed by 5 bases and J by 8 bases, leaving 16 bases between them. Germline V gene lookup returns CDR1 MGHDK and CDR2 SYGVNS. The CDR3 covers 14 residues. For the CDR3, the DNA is TGTGCCAGCAGTAATCCGGGTGACATAGATGAGCAGTTCTTC. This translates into CASSNPGDIDEQFF.

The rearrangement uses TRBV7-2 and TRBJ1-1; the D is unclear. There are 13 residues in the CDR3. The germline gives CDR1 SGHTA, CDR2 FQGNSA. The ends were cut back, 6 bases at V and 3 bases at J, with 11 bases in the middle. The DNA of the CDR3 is TGTGCCAGCAGATACACCCCGGACACTGAAGCTTTCTTT. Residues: CASRYTPDTEAFF. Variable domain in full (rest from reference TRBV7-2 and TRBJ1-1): GAGVSQSPSNKVTEKGKDVELRCDPISGHTALYWYRQSLGQGLEFLIYFQGNSAPDKSGLPSDRFSAERTGGSVSTLTIQRTQQEDSAVYLCASRYTPDTEAFFGQGTRLTVV.

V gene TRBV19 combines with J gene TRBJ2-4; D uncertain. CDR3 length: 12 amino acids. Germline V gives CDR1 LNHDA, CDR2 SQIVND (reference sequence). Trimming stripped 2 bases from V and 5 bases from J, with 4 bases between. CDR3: CASSIRENIQYF. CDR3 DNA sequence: TGTGCCAGTAGTATAAGAGAAAACATTCAGTACTTC.

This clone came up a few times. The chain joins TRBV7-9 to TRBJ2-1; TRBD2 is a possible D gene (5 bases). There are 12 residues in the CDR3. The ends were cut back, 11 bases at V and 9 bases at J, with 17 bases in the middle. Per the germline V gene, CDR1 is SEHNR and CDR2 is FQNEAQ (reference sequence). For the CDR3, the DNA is TGTGCCGGCCTCTCGGTGGGAGTTGAGCAGTTCTTC. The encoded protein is CAGLSVGVEQFF.

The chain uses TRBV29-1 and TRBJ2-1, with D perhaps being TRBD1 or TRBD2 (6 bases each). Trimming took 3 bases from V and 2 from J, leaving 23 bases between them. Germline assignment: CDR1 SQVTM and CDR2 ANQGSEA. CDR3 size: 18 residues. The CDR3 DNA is TGCAGCGTTGAGCCAATGTCTTTAGGGGGGCCTACCTACAATGAGCAGTTCTTC. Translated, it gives CSVEPMSLGGPTYNEQFF.

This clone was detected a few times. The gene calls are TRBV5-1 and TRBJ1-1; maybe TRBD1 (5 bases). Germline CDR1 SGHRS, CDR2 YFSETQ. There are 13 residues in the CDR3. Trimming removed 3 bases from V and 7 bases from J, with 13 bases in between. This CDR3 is CASSWGSQNEAFF. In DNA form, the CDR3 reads TGCGCCAGCAGCTGGGGCAGCCAAAATGAAGCTTTCTTT.